The TCR beta chain under discussion was sequenced for a study of blood T cell repertoires in COVID-19. Study information: The United States, Italy and Spain provided the acute and convalescent COVID-19 samples. PBMCs, B-cell-depleted T cells, or T cells were the source of the cDNA or gDNA that made up the material.

Original processing methods: Amplification of reference gene primers was used by the study to estimate nucleated cell counts. Some clones are missing from TCRdb's copy, which holds only in-frame ones; the method was immunoSEQ multiplex PCR. Clone size and V and J calls were adopted from that table, with D and trimming inferred from the DNA. This table has 200,000 to 250,000 clones, less than 90% appearing once. With 5 bases removed from V and 6 bases from J, the gap between germline ends came to 12 bases. The germline CDR1 and CDR2 sequences are KGHDR and SFDVKD. The CDR3 runs 13 residues. This clone was counted between two and nine times.

Specimen: peripheral blood. The V and J genes are TRBV24-1 and TRBJ1-1, with a tentative D call TRBD1 (6 bases). The TCR was taken from a man aged 25 to 40 with active or convalescent COVID-19. CDR3 DNA sequence: TGTGCCACCAGTGTAGGTGAGGGGGCTGAAGCTTTCTTT. Translating it yields CATSVGEGAEAFF.